This record concerns one T cell receptor (beta chain) sequence. This entry belongs to a study of control samples from healthy donors and cancer patients. CDR3 length: 14 residues. V lost 4 bases, J lost 4 bases, and 15 bases lay in between. Germline V gene sequence: CDR1 SGHRS, CDR2 YFSETQ. Assay: immunoSEQ multiplex PCR; the TCRdb copy retains only in-frame clones and omits some. Found here are more than 100,000 clones, around 92% of them singletons; the top ten hold over 6.5%. The source of this sequence is a man aged 50 to 60 with head and neck cancer. The specimen sequenced was PBMCs. The V gene is TRBV5-1, the J gene TRBJ2-7; D uncertain. The CDR3 DNA sequence: TGCGCCAGCAGCGCCGGTCCAGGCCCATACGAGCAGTACTTC. Translated: CASSAGPGPYEQYF.